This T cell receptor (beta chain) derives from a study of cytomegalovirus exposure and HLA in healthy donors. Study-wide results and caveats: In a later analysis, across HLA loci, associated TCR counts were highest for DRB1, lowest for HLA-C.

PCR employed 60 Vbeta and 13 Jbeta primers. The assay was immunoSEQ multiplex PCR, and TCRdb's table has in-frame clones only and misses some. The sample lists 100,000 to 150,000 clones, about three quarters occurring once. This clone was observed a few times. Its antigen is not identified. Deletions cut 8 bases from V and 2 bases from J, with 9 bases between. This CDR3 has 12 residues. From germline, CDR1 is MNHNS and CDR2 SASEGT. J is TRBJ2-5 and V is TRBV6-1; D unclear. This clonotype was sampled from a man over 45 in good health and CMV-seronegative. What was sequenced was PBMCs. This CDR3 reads CASSVGQETQYF. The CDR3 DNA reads TGTGCCAGCTCGGTCGGGCAAGAGACCCAGTACTTC.